These T cell receptor beta chains were read from a single sample in a study of blood T cell repertoires in COVID-19. Profiling relied on immunoSEQ multiplex PCR, and the TCRdb table lists in-frame clones only, not all of them. The repertoire has roughly 55,000 clones, around 84% of them found once; the top ten carry 12%. Sequencing used peripheral blood. These receptors were obtained from a man aged 70-80 years with active COVID-19. Each CDR3 is given with its conserved first and last residue. The D gene is left open where the match is weak. Size tells how often a clone was seen (once, few, many) or the class of an expanded clone, and some rows leave it out.

d_gene	v_gene	abundance	j_gene	CDR3nt	CDR3aa
TRBD2	TRBV27	-	TRBJ2-3	TGTGCCAGCAGTTTAGGGTCGGGGGGAGATACGCAGTATTTT	CASSLGSGGDTQYF
TRBD1	TRBV25-1	-	TRBJ1-2	TGTGCCAGCAGTGAGTCAACAGGGGTTCGTGGCTACACCTTC	CASSESTGVRGYTF
TRBD2	TRBV7-2	-	TRBJ2-7	TGTGCCAGCAGCTTAGGGGGACGGGGGGGCAGTAGAGAGCAGTACTTC	CASSLGGRGGSREQYF
TRBD1	TRBV7-6	-	TRBJ1-4	TGTGCCAGCAGCTCCCGATCCTTACAGGGGGCCGGGGAAAAACTGTTTTTT	CASSSRSLQGAGEKLFF
-	TRBV6-2/TRBV6-3	-	TRBJ1-1	TGTGCCAGCAGTTACCCCCCCGGCGGGATGAACACTGAAGCTTTCTTT	CASSYPPGGMNTEAFF
-	TRBV24-1	-	TRBJ1-1	TGTGCCACCAGTGACCCCGCGCAGGGCACTGAAGCTTTCTTT	CATSDPAQGTEAFF
-	TRBV7-9	-	TRBJ1-4	TGTGCCAGCAGTCGCAGGGATAATGAAAAACTGTTTTTT	CASSRRDNEKLFF
TRBD1	TRBV7-2	-	TRBJ1-5	TGTGCCAGCAGCCAAGGAAGGGGGCGCGGTGGCAATCAGCCCCAGCATTTT	CASSQGRGRGGNQPQHF
-	TRBV7-2	-	TRBJ1-2	TGTGCCAGCAGCGTACCCGGACTCTCCTATGGCTACACCTTC	CASSVPGLSYGYTF
TRBD1	TRBV18	-	TRBJ1-1	TGTGCCAGCTCAGCAACGACAGGGTCTTCGAACACTGAAGCTTTCTTT	CASSATTGSSNTEAFF
-	TRBV5-1	-	TRBJ2-7	TGCGCCAGCAGCTTGGAACAGACCAACACCTACGAGCAGTACTTC	CASSLEQTNTYEQYF
-	TRBV3-1/TRBV3-2	-	TRBJ1-2	TGTGCCAGCAGCCGCACCACGGGACACCGGGGCTACACCTTC	CASSRTTGHRGYTF
-	TRBV9	-	TRBJ1-1	TGTGCCAGCAGCGTAGTGGCGGAGGGCACTGAAGCTTTCTTT	CASSVVAEGTEAFF
TRBD1	TRBV29-1	-	TRBJ1-2	TGCAGCGTATCCCTGACAGGGAGCTACACCTTC	CSVSLTGSYTF
-	TRBV7-8	-	TRBJ2-1	TGTGCCAGCACCTCCCGGGTAGCCGCCTCCTACAATGAGCAGTTCTTC	CASTSRVAASYNEQFF
-	TRBV24-1	-	TRBJ1-2	TGTGCCACCAGTCAGGGACTAAGGCCTGACTATGGCTACACCTTC	CATSQGLRPDYGYTF
-	TRBV5-8	-	TRBJ2-5	TGTGCCAGCAGATTGGGGGCCGCGAAAGAGACCCAGTACTTC	CASRLGAAKETQYF
TRBD1	TRBV12-5	-	TRBJ2-5	TGTGCTAGTCAGGCAGGGGGCGTAGAGACCCAGTACTTC	CASQAGGVETQYF
-	TRBV4-1	-	TRBJ1-6	TGCGCCAGCAGCCAAGATGAGGGAAATTCACCCCTCCACTTT	CASSQDEGNSPLHF
TRBD1	TRBV19	-	TRBJ2-3	TGTGCCAGTAGTCCGGACAGGGTTTTGACAGATACGCAGTATTTT	CASSPDRVLTDTQYF
TRBD1	TRBV18	-	TRBJ1-1	TGTGCCAGCATGACGGACAGGATGAACACTGAAGCTTTCTTT	CASMTDRMNTEAFF
TRBD2	TRBV6-4	-	TRBJ2-1	TGTGCCAGCAGTGAGGCAGCGGGGGCGCACAATGAGCAGTTCTTC	CASSEAAGAHNEQFF
-	TRBV6-2/TRBV6-3	once	TRBJ1-2	TGTGCCAGCAGTTCGCAGGCTTACTATGGCTACACCTTC	CASSSQAYYGYTF
TRBD1	TRBV29-1	-	TRBJ2-7	TGCAGCGTTTCCCGACAGGGGTACGAGCAGTACTTC	CSVSRQGYEQYF
TRBD1	TRBV19	-	TRBJ2-5	TGTGCCAGTAGTATAAGGGGACAGCATGTGACCCAGTACTTC	CASSIRGQHVTQYF
-	TRBV19	-	TRBJ1-1	TGTGCCAGTAGTATTTTTGCGGGAAACACTGAAGCTTTCTTT	CASSIFAGNTEAFF
-	TRBV12-3/TRBV12-4	-	TRBJ1-1	TGTGCCAGCAGTTTGAGGGATAGAGCTTTCTTT	CASSLRDRAFF
TRBD2	TRBV6-6	-	TRBJ2-7	TGTGCCAGCAGTAAGCGGGGGGGGTACGAGCAGTACTTC	CASSKRGGYEQYF
-	TRBV10-3	-	TRBJ2-3	TGTGCCATCACCACAGGCCGCACAGATACGCAGTATTTT	CAITTGRTDTQYF
TRBD1	TRBV4-3	few	TRBJ2-7	TGCGCCAGCAGCCAAAGTATCGGACAGGCCTACGAGCAGTACTTC	CASSQSIGQAYEQYF
-	TRBV29-1	once	TRBJ2-5	TGCAGCGTTGAGGGGGACAAGGGAGAGACCCAGTACTTC	CSVEGDKGETQYF
TRBD1	TRBV29-1	-	TRBJ1-1	TGCAGCGTTGAAGAGAAAGGGGGCTGGGACACTGAAGCTTTCTTT	CSVEEKGGWDTEAFF